Below are 3 T cell receptor beta chains sequenced from a single sample in a study of T cell repertoires in cytomegalovirus infection. TCRdb reprocessed the reads with MiXCR, giving one entry per CDR3 protein. Here the sample spans 70,000 to 75,000 distinct CDR3 sequences, 4% being singletons. Sequencing was performed on PBMCs. The receptors were gathered from a human donor in good health (CMV status not recorded). Some clones in this sample may be carry-over from other donors' samples.

This clonotype has at least ten counts. This sequence joins TRBV28 and TRBJ2-7; 10 bases line up with TRBD2. CDR1 MDHEN and CDR2 SYDVKM come from the germline V gene. Trimming at V came to 6 bases and at J to 6 bases, leaving 5 bases not matched to a gene. CDR3 length: 13 amino acids. CDR3 nucleotide sequence: TGTGCCAGCAGAAGCGGGAGGGCTGGCGAGCAGTACTTC. Protein: CASRSGRAGEQYF.

This clonotype was recorded many times. The chain is built from TRBV4-3 and TRBJ2-1; D might be TRBD1 (6 bases). The V end was cut by 4 bases, the J end by 12 bases, with 25 bases between. The CDR3 has 16 amino acids. In germline, CDR1 is LGHNA, CDR2 YSLEER. The CDR3 spells CASSRGLASVGAGQFF. The CDR3 DNA reads TGCGCCAGCAGCCGGGGATTAGCGTCAGTGGGGGCTGGGCAGTTCTTC.

Ten or more counts support this clonotype. V gene TRBV7-4 combines with J gene TRBJ2-7; D remains unclear. Looked up from germline, CDR1 is SGHVT and CDR2 is SQSDAQ. The V gene lost 4 bases and the J gene lost 1 base, with 8 bases spanning the gap. The CDR3 spans 13 residues. The CDR3 coding sequence is TGTGCCAGCAGCTCCGGGCTATCCTACGAGCAGTACTTC. Protein product: CASSSGLSYEQYF.